Below are 15 T cell receptor beta chains sequenced from a single sample in a study of T cells expressing NK-cell markers. Reprocessing the 5' RACE reads, TCRdb reports a single entry for every CDR3 protein and omits DNA. Its table records 250,000 or so distinct CDR3 sequences. Sequencing used blood T cells: a sorted CD56 or NKG2C T cell subset, CD4+ or CD8+ T cells, or bulk PBMC T cells (not recorded which). The origin of the receptors is a woman aged 18-70 years in good health.

CDR3 loop: CASSLAVISNQPQHF. The chain employs TRBV7-2 and TRBJ1-5. The CDR3 consists of 15 residues. Germline V gene sequence: CDR1 SGHTA, CDR2 FQGNSA.

This sequence joins TRBV27 and TRBJ2-1; absent DNA, TCRdb's TRBD2 call cannot be checked. The CDR3 length is 14 residues. Germline CDR1 reads MNHEY; CDR2 reads SMNVEV (reference sequence). The CDR3: CASSTPNSYNEQFF.

This chain links TRBV7-9 with TRBJ2-1; TCRdb's D call, TRBD2, is unchecked because there is no DNA. The CDR3 totals 15 residues. The germline gives CDR1 SEHNR, CDR2 FQNEAQ (reference sequence). The chain's CDR3 is CASSLLLVATNEQFF.

The genes are TRBV20-1 and TRBJ2-7; absent DNA, TCRdb's TRBD1 call cannot be checked. The length of the CDR3 is 13 residues. Germline V lookup: CDR1 DFQATT, CDR2 SNEGSKA (reference sequence). CDR3 region: CSAPRDVTYEQYF.

The rearrangement links TRBV5-5 to TRBJ1-5; checking the TCRdb D call of TRBD1 is not possible without DNA. The CDR3 contains 14 residues. Germline loops: CDR1 SGHKS, CDR2 YYEKEE (reference sequence). CDR3 sequence: CASSWTGDNQPQHF.

The gene calls are TRBV29-1 and TRBJ2-3; TCRdb selects TRBD1, and the lack of DNA leaves this call unchecked. This CDR3 region has 12 residues. Germline V lookup: CDR1 SQVTM, CDR2 ANQGSEA. CDR3 amino acids: CSADQGEDTQYF.

The chain employs TRBV2 and TRBJ1-6; TCRdb's D gene call, TRBD1, goes unchecked for lack of DNA. This CDR3 comprises 13 residues. Germline values: CDR1 SNHLY, CDR2 FYNNEI. The CDR3: CASSPGPDSPLHF.

The gene calls are TRBV6-5 and TRBJ2-2; the D call from TCRdb, TRBD2, cannot be confirmed without DNA. The CDR3 runs to 17 residues. Germline CDR1 is MNHEY and CDR2 is SVGAGI. CDR3: CASSYSTAGVFTGELFF.

The V gene is TRBV29-1, the J gene TRBJ2-5; TCRdb gives TRBD1 as the D gene, but with no DNA this cannot be confirmed. The CDR3 runs 13 residues. In germline, CDR1 is SQVTM, CDR2 ANQGSEA. CDR3 residues: CSVDRTGEETQYF.

The rearrangement uses TRBV4-1 and TRBJ1-2. CDR1 is MGHRA and CDR2 is YSYEKL in the germline V gene. There are 15 residues in the CDR3. This chain's CDR3 is CASSQDGGANYGYTF.

The chain uses TRBV11-2 and TRBJ2-1. The CDR3 loop spans 15 amino acids. CDR1 and CDR2 (germline): SGHAT, FQNNGV. The CDR3 protein is CASSLTLSSYNEQFF.

The chain combines TRBV6-2 or TRBV6-3 with TRBJ2-1; the D call from TCRdb, TRBD1, cannot be confirmed without DNA. Germline V lookup: CDR1 MNHEY, CDR2 SVGEGT. This CDR3 has 16 amino acids. CDR3 amino acids: CASSLPGASGMLSQFF.

The chain links TRBV5-1 to TRBJ2-2. In germline, CDR1 is SGHRS, CDR2 YFSETQ. This CDR3 is 13 amino acids long. CDR3 sequence reads: CASSLDNTGELFF. Using reference TRBV5-1 and TRBJ2-2 for the parts outside the CDR3, the full variable domain is KAGVTQTPRYLIKTRGQQVTLSCSPISGHRSVSWYQQTPGQGLQFLFEYFSETQRNKGNFPGRFSGRQFSNSRSEMNVSTLELGDSALYLCASSLDNTGELFFGEGSRLTVL.

The chain has TRBV20-1 and TRBJ2-3. This CDR3 spans 15 amino acids. The germline V gene has CDR1 DFQATT and CDR2 SNEGSKA (reference sequence). This CDR3 reads CSASSRFKIADTQYF.

V gene TRBV10-3 combines with J gene TRBJ2-7; TCRdb's assignment of TRBD1 cannot be checked, as there is no DNA. The CDR3 sequence is 13 residues long. Looked up from germline, CDR1 is ENHRY and CDR2 is SYGVKD. CDR3 sequence: CAIRPGGVGEQYF.